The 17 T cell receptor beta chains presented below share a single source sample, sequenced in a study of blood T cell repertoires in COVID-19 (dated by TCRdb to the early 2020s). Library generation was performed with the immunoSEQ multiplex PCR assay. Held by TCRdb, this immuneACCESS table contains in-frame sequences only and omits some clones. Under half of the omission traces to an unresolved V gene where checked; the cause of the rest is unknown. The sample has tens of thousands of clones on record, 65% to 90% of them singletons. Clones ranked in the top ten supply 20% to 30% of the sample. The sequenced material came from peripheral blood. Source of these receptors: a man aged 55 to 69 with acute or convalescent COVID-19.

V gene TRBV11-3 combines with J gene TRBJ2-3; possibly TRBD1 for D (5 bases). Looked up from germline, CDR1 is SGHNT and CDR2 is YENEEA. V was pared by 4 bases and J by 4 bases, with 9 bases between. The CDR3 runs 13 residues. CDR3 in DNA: TGTGCCAGCAGCTCCAGGGTTGCAGATACGCAGTATTTT. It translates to CASSSRVADTQYF.

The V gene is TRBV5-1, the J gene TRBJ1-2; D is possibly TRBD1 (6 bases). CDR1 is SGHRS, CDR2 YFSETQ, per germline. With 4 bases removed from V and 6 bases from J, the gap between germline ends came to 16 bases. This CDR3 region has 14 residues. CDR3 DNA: TGCGCCAGCAGCCCCGGCCTCCACAGGGATGGCTACACCTTC. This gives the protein CASSPGLHRDGYTF. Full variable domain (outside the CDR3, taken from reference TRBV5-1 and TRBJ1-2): KAGVTQTPRYLIKTRGQQVTLSCSPISGHRSVSWYQQTPGQGLQFLFEYFSETQRNKGNFPGRFSGRQFSNSRSEMNVSTLELGDSALYLCASSPGLHRDGYTFGSGTRLTVV.

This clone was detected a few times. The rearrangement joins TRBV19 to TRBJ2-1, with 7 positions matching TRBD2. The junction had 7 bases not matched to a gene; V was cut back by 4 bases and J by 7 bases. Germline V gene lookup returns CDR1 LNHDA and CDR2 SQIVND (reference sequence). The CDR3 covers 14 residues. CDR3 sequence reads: CASSSGGGVNEQFF. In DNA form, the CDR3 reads TGTGCCAGTAGTAGCGGGGGAGGTGTAAATGAGCAGTTCTTC.

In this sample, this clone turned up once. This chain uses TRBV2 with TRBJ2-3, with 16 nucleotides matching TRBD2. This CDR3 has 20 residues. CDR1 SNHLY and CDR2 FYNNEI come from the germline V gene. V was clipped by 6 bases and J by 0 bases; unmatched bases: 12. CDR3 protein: CASRTGLAGGRMGSTDTQYF. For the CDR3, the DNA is TGTGCCAGCAGGACGGGACTAGCGGGGGGGCGGATGGGCAGCACAGATACGCAGTATTTT.

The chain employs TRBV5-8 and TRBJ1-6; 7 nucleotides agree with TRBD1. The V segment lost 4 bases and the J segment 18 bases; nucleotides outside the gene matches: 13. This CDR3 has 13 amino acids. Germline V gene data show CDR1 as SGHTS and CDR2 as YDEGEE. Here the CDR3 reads CASSEDRDRTPHF. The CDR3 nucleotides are TGTGCCAGCAGCGAAGACAGGGACCGTACCCCCCACTTT.

The CDR3 reads CASSPSPSTDTQYF. The CDR3 nucleotides are TGTGCCAGCAGCCCAAGCCCCTCCACAGATACGCAGTATTTT. The V call is TRBV9, the J call TRBJ2-3; D is unclear. The CDR3 has 14 residues. Germline assignment: CDR1 SGDLS and CDR2 YYNGEE. Between the trimmed V and J ends, which lost 4 bases and 2 bases, there was a span of 11 bases.

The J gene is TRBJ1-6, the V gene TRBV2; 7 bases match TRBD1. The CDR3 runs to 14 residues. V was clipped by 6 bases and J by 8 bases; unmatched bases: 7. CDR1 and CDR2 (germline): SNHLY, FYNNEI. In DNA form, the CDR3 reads TGTGCCAGCAGCCACAGGGGTAAGGATTCACCCCTCCACTTT. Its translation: CASSHRGKDSPLHF.

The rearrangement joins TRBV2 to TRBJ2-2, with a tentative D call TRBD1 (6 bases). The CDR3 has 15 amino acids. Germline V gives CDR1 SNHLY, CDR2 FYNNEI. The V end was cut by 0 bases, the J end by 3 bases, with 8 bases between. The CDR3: CASSEARTDTGELFF. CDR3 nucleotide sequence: TGTGCCAGCAGTGAAGCTCGGACAGACACCGGGGAGCTGTTTTTT.

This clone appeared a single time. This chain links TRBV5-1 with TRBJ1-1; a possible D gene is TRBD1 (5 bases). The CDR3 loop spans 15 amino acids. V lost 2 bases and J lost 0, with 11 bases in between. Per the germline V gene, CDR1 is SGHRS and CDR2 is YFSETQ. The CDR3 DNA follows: TGCGCCAGCAGCTTAAAAGGGGTGGTGAACACTGAAGCTTTCTTT. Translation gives CASSLKGVVNTEAFF.

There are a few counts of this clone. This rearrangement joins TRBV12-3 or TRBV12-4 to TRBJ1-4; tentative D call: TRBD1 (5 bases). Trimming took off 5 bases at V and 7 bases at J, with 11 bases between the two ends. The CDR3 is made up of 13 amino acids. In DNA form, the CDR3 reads TGTGCCAGCAGTCCAAGACAGATTGAAAAACTGTTTTTT. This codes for CASSPRQIEKLFF.

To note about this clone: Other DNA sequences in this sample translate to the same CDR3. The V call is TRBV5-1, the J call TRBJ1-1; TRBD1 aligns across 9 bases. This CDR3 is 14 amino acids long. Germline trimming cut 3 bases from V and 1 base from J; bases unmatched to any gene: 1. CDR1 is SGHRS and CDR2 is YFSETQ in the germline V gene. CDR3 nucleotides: TGCGCCAGCAGCTCGGGACAGGGGAACACTGAAGCTTTCTTT. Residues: CASSSGQGNTEAFF.

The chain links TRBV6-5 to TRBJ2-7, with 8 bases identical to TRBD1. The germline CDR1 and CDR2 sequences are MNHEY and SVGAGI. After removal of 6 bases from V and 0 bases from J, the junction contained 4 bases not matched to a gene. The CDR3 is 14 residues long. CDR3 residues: CASSLDRASYEQYF. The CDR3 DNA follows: TGTGCCAGCAGCCTGGACAGGGCCTCCTACGAGCAGTACTTC.

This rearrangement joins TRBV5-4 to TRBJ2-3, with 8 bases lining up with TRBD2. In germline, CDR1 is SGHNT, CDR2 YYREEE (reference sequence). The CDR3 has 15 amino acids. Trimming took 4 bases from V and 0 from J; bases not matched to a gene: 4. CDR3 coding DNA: TGTGCCAGCAGCCGGAGCGGGGGAAGCACAGATACGCAGTATTTT. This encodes CASSRSGGSTDTQYF.

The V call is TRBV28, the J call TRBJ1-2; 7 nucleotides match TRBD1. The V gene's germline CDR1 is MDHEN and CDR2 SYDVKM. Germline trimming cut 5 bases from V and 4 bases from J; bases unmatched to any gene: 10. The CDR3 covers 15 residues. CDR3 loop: CASSPGDSSSYGYTF. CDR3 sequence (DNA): TGTGCCAGCAGTCCCGGGGACAGTTCTTCCTATGGCTACACCTTC.

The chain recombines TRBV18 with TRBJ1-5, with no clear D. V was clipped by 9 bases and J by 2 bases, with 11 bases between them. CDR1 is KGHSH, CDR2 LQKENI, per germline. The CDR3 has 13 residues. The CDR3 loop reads CASSIYGNQPQHF. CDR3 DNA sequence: TGTGCCAGTAGTATTTATGGCAATCAGCCCCAGCATTTT.

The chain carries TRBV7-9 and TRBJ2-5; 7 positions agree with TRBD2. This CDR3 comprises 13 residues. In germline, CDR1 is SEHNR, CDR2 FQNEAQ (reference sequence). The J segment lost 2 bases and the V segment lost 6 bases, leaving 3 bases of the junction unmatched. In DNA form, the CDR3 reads TGTGCCAGCAGGCGGGAGATACAAGAGACCCAGTACTTC. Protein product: CASRREIQETQYF.

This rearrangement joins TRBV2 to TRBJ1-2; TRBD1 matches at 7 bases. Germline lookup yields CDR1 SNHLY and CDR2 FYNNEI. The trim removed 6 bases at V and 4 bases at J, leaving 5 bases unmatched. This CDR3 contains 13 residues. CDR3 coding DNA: TGTGCCAGCAGACGACAGGGTCCCTATGGCTACACCTTC. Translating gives CASRRQGPYGYTF.